Below are 8 T cell receptor beta chains sequenced from a single sample in a study of Tregs in tolerant kidney transplant recipients. TCRdb's table, derived via immunoSEQ multiplex PCR, lists solely in-frame clones and lacks some. The sample holds around 230,000 clones, roughly 84% seen once. Sequenced material: CD4+ T cells from blood. The receptors were gathered from a human donor in good health.

The table lists this clone with a few counts. The chain uses TRBV7-3 and TRBJ2-6; possibly TRBD1 or TRBD2 for D (5 bases each). CDR1 and CDR2 (germline): SGHTA, FQGTGA. Trimming pared 1 base from V and 2 bases from J, leaving 9 bases between. The CDR3 is made up of 16 amino acids. The DNA of the CDR3 is TGTGCCAGCAGCTTAAGCAGGGACGCTGGGGCCAACGTCCTGACTTTC. Its translation: CASSLSRDAGANVLTF.

This clone was seen a few times. The chain couples TRBV25-1 to TRBJ2-2, with D perhaps TRBD1 (6 bases). This CDR3 has 15 residues. The germline V gene has CDR1 MGHDK and CDR2 SYGVNS. The V end was cut by 5 bases, the J end by 3 bases, with 13 bases between. CDR3 region: CASSSGTTYTGELFF. The CDR3 region has the DNA TGTGCCAGCAGTTCCGGGACAACTTACACCGGGGAGCTGTTTTTT.

CDR3 DNA: TGCAGCGTTATGGGGGGGCCTAACTATGGCTACACCTTC. This gives the protein CSVMGGPNYGYTF. The V call is TRBV29-1, the J call TRBJ1-2; TRBD1 is a possible D gene (6 bases). V was pared by 5 bases and J by 0 bases, with 10 bases between. CDR3 length: 13 residues. Germline values: CDR1 SQVTM, CDR2 ANQGSEA. Using reference TRBV29-1 and TRBJ1-2 for the parts outside the CDR3, the full variable domain is SAVISQKPSRDICQRGTSLTIQCQVDSQVTMMFWYRQQPGQSLTLIATANQGSEATYESGFVIDKFPISRPNLTFSTLTVSNMSPEDSSIYLCSVMGGPNYGYTFGSGTRLTVV.

The rearrangement uses TRBV9 and TRBJ2-1, with TRBD2 identical over 10 bases. The CDR3 has 16 amino acids. After removal of 3 bases from V and 0 bases from J, the junction contained 3 bases not matched to a gene. Germline CDR1 reads SGDLS; CDR2 reads YYNGEE. The CDR3 reads CASSAPSGSSYNEQFF. The DNA for the CDR3 is TGTGCCAGCAGCGCGCCTAGCGGGAGCTCCTACAATGAGCAGTTCTTC.

The chain combines TRBV7-9 with TRBJ2-1; D tentatively reads TRBD1 or TRBD2 (5 bases each). The CDR3 loop spans 15 amino acids. Germline V CDR1 and CDR2: SEHNR, FQNEAQ (reference sequence). The germline V and J ends were trimmed by 1 base and 6 bases, with 13 bases remaining between them. CDR3 sequence: CASSLEAAGINEQFF. CDR3 nucleotides: TGTGCCAGCAGCTTAGAAGCGGCAGGGATCAATGAGCAGTTCTTC. The whole variable domain, filled in from reference TRBV7-9 and TRBJ2-1, reads DTGVSQNPRHKITKRGQNVTFRCDPISEHNRLYWYRQTLGQGPEFLTYFQNEAQLEKSRLLSDRFSAERPKGSFSTLEIQRTEQGDSAMYLCASSLEAAGINEQFFGPGTRLTVL.

The rearrangement joins TRBV19 to TRBJ1-6; D not resolved. V was trimmed by 6 bases and J by 3 bases, leaving 3 bases between them. Germline V gives CDR1 LNHDA, CDR2 SQIVND (reference sequence). The CDR3 sequence is 12 residues long. For the CDR3, the DNA is TGTGCCAGTAGCAACTATAATTCACCCCTCCACTTT. Its translation is CASSNYNSPLHF. Complete variable domain (other parts from reference TRBV19 and TRBJ1-6): DGGITQSPKYLFRKEGQNVTLSCEQNLNHDAMYWYRQDPGQGLRLIYYSQIVNDFQKGDIAEGYSVSREKKESFPLTVTSAQKNPTAFYLCASSNYNSPLHFGNGTRLTVT.

This chain connects TRBV15 to TRBJ1-2; D ambiguous. The V end was cut by 1 base, the J end by 0 bases, with 9 bases between. Germline V CDR1 and CDR2: LNHNV, YYDKDF (reference sequence). The CDR3 covers 15 residues. The CDR3 coding sequence is TGTGCCACCAGCAGAGGGGCTGGCTCTAACTATGGCTACACCTTC. Amino acid sequence: CATSRGAGSNYGYTF.

The J gene is TRBJ1-2, the V gene TRBV11-2; 10 positions agree with TRBD1. Germline CDR1 reads SGHAT; CDR2 reads FQNNGV. The CDR3 sequence is 15 residues long. Germline trimming cut 0 bases from V and 4 bases from J; bases unmatched to any gene: 2. The CDR3 region is CASSLEGTGAYGYTF. In DNA, the CDR3 is TGTGCCAGCAGCTTAGAAGGGACAGGGGCCTATGGCTACACCTTC.